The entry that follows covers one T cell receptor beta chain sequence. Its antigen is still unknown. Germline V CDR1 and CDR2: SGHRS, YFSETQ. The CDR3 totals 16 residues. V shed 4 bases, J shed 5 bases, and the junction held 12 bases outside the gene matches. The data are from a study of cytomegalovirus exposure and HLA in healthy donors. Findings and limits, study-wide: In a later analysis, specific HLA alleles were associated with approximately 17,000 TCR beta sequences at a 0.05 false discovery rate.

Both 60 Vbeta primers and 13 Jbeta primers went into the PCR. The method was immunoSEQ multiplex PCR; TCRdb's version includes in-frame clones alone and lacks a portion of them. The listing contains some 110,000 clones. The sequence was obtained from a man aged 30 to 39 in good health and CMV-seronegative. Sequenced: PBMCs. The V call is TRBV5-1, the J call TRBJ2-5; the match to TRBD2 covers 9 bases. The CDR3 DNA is TGCGCCAGCAGCCGTACCAGAGCGGGGGGCGGGGAGACCCAGTACTTC. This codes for CASSRTRAGGGETQYF.